This T cell receptor beta chain was captured in a study of blood T cells in healthy people across ages. Study outcomes and limitations: While age rose, TCR beta diversity per million T cells dropped in a roughly linear way.

Isolation yielded PBMCs, at least 6 million per sample, in every case. A minimum of 5 micrograms of total RNA was extracted per sample. A note on this clonotype: Its specificity is not known.

Germline assignment: CDR1 SGHTA and CDR2 FQGNSA. The CDR3 length is 16 residues. V was pared by 0 bases and J by 9 bases, with 8 bases of the junction left unmatched. Sample-barcoded 5' priming and a J-beta primer mix drove a second PCR of 7 to 11 cycles. TCRdb analysed the 5' RACE reads with MiXCR anew, one entry per CDR3 protein. This table has hundreds of thousands of distinct CDR3 sequences, 40% to 45% appearing once. The TCR sequence derives from a man older than 75 in good health. The material sequenced was blood. The rearrangement uses TRBV7-2 and TRBJ2-1; TRBD2 aligns across 10 bases. The CDR3 DNA reads TGTGCCAGCAGCTTAGCCCGGACTAGCGGAGCTGTTGAGCAGTTCTTC. Translated: CASSLARTSGAVEQFF.